The 13 T cell receptor beta chains listed next were all sequenced from one sample in a study of blood T cell repertoires in COVID-19. Clones were sequenced by immunoSEQ multiplex PCR, and TCRdb holds only the in-frame ones, with some missing. The top ten clones hold roughly 7.5% of a sample with 150,000 to 200,000 clones, roughly 80% of them seen once. Sequenced material: peripheral blood. All receptors derive from an older woman with COVID-19, enrolled during active disease.

V and J are TRBV4-1 and TRBJ1-2, with 9 bases identical to TRBD1. The germline CDR1 and CDR2 sequences are MGHRA and YSYEKL. CDR3 size: 15 residues. Germline trimming cut 4 bases from V and 1 base from J; bases unmatched to any gene: 4. CDR3 loop: CASSPDRGSNYGYTF. CDR3 DNA: TGCGCCAGCAGCCCGGACAGGGGAAGTAACTATGGCTACACCTTC.

This sequence joins TRBV6-2 or TRBV6-3 and TRBJ2-2, with D perhaps matching TRBD1 (5 bases). V was pared by 2 bases and J by 3 bases, with 7 bases between. Germline V gene sequence: CDR1 MNHEY, CDR2 SVGEGT. The CDR3 has 14 amino acids. The CDR3 DNA follows: TGTGCCAGCAGTTACCAACAGGACACCGGGGAGCTGTTTTTT. This translates into CASSYQQDTGELFF.

The CDR3 is CASSFLAESYEQYF. CDR3 nucleotide sequence: TGTGCCAGCAGCTTCCTAGCGGAGTCCTACGAGCAGTACTTC. V and J are TRBV7-2 and TRBJ2-7, with 7 positions matching TRBD2. Germline lookup yields CDR1 SGHTA and CDR2 FQGNSA. This CDR3 spans 14 amino acids. With V trimmed by 3 bases and J by 1 base, 3 bases remained unmatched.

The J gene is TRBJ2-1, the V gene TRBV7-9; the match to TRBD2 covers 8 bases. CDR3 length: 15 amino acids. V lost 8 bases to trimming and J lost 3 bases; unmatched junction nucleotides: 9. Germline CDR1 reads SEHNR; CDR2 reads FQNEAQ (reference sequence). CDR3 residues: CASRDDSGSYNEQFF. The CDR3 coding sequence is TGTGCCAGCCGCGACGACAGCGGGAGCTACAATGAGCAGTTCTTC.

The chain combines TRBV7-2 with TRBJ2-1, with D possibly matching TRBD1 (5 bases). Germline lookup yields CDR1 SGHTA and CDR2 FQGNSA. The CDR3 consists of 11 residues. V was cut by 4 bases and J by 12 bases, with 10 bases left in between. CDR3 nucleotides: TGTGCCAGCAGCTCAGGGCAGAGGCAGTTCTTC. Its translation is CASSSGQRQFF. Using reference TRBV7-2 and TRBJ2-1 for the parts outside the CDR3, the full variable domain is GAGVSQSPSNKVTEKGKDVELRCDPISGHTALYWYRQSLGQGLEFLIYFQGNSAPDKSGLPSDRFSAERTGGSVSTLTIQRTQQEDSAVYLCASSSGQRQFFGPGTRLTVL.

The table lists this clone with a few counts. The chain has TRBV27 and TRBJ2-7, with 7 bases that match TRBD2. V lost 4 bases to trimming and J lost 2 bases; unmatched junction nucleotides: 2. The CDR3 sequence is 13 residues long. The germline V gene has CDR1 MNHEY and CDR2 SMNVEV (reference sequence). CDR3 region: CASSWGLTYEQYF. The CDR3 DNA follows: TGTGCCAGCAGTTGGGGACTAACCTACGAGCAGTACTTC.

This chain uses TRBV7-2 with TRBJ2-3; 7 positions agree with TRBD2. Trimming at V came to 5 bases and at J to 1 base, leaving 12 bases not matched to a gene. The CDR3 runs 17 residues. Germline V lookup: CDR1 SGHTA, CDR2 FQGNSA. The CDR3 bases are TGTGCCAGCAGCCCGAGGGCACTAGCGCCACGCACAGATACGCAGTATTTT. Its translation: CASSPRALAPRTDTQYF.

This rearrangement joins TRBV7-2 to TRBJ1-1; TRBD1 agrees at 8 bases. This CDR3 is built from 14 residues. Trimming cost V 3 bases and J 4 bases; bases outside gene matches: 4. CDR1 SGHTA and CDR2 FQGNSA come from the germline V gene. The CDR3 loop is CASSFWTGTTEAFF. In nucleotides, the CDR3 is TGTGCCAGCAGCTTCTGGACAGGGACCACTGAAGCTTTCTTT.

The CDR3 loop is CATSRDGSDGYTF. The CDR3 region has the DNA TGTGCCACCAGCAGAGATGGTTCGGATGGCTACACCTTC. V and J are TRBV15 and TRBJ1-2; no clear D. Trimming removed 0 bases from V and 6 bases from J, with 8 bases in between. The length of the CDR3 is 13 residues. Germline lookup yields CDR1 LNHNV and CDR2 YYDKDF (reference sequence).

The V gene is TRBV27, the J gene TRBJ2-7; weak D call: TRBD2 (5 bases). This CDR3 spans 18 amino acids. V shed 3 bases and J shed 2 bases, with 23 bases lying between them. Germline assignment: CDR1 MNHEY and CDR2 SMNVEV (reference sequence). The CDR3 is CASSFSWGRESSPYEQYF. CDR3 sequence (DNA): TGTGCCAGCAGTTTTAGTTGGGGAAGGGAGAGTTCCCCCTACGAGCAGTACTTC.

The genes are TRBV20-1 and TRBJ2-3; D is uncertain. CDR3 size: 11 residues. V lost 6 bases and J lost 2, with 6 bases in between. The germline gives CDR1 DFQATT, CDR2 SNEGSKA (reference sequence). The CDR3 DNA sequence: TGCAGTGCCTCTGTCACAGATACGCAGTATTTT. It codes for CSASVTDTQYF.

This chain connects TRBV6-1 to TRBJ1-3; D is perhaps TRBD1 (5 bases). Per germline, CDR1 MNHNS and CDR2 SASEGT. The V end was cut by 2 bases, the J end by 7 bases, with 15 bases between. There are 15 residues in the CDR3. CDR3 region: CASSESQGRYNTIYF. CDR3 nucleotides: TGTGCCAGCAGTGAATCCCAGGGTAGATACAACACCATATATTTT.

The chain uses TRBV4-3 and TRBJ1-1; 8 bases map to TRBD1. The germline V gene encodes CDR1 LGHNA and CDR2 YSLEER. With 3 bases clipped from V and 1 base from J, the junction kept 7 bases outside the gene matches. There are 16 residues in the CDR3. CDR3 sequence reads: CASSQVRGLGNTEAFF. The DNA of the CDR3 is TGCGCCAGCAGCCAGGTCAGGGGGCTCGGGAACACTGAAGCTTTCTTT.